Listed below are T cell receptor beta chains from one sample, sequenced in a study of beta chain features in type 1 diabetes. Some clones are missing from TCRdb's copy, which holds only in-frame ones; the method was immunoSEQ multiplex PCR. The sample records about 660,000 clones, around 15% being singletons. Sample: naive CD4+ T cells from blood. The receptors here all came from a man between 18 and 35 years old with type 1 diabetes. Each CDR3 is given with its conserved first and last residue. Each record gives: J gene, V gene, D gene, clone size, CDR3 DNA, CDR3 protein. The D gene is left open where the match is weak. Expanded clones are given a class, and other clones once, few, many or no size at all.

TRBJ1-6,TRBV7-9,NA,NA,TGTGCCAGCAGCCTTAGCCATCCCGGATATAATTCACCCCTCCACTTT,CASSLSHPGYNSPLHF
TRBJ1-2,TRBV7-9,NA,few,TGTGCCAGCAGACTGGGACGGGACTATGGCTACACCTTC,CASRLGRDYGYTF
TRBJ2-3,TRBV7-7,NA,few,TGTGCTAGCAGCTTCGTGGGGTCAGATACGCAGTATTTT,CASSFVGSDTQYF
TRBJ2-7,TRBV7-9,NA,NA,TGTGCCAGCAGCTTAGAGCAGGGGCGACACGAGCAGTACTTC,CASSLEQGRHEQYF
TRBJ1-5,TRBV6-5,NA,NA,TGTGCCAGCAGTTACTCGATTGATCAGCCCCAGCATTTT,CASSYSIDQPQHF
TRBJ1-5,TRBV28,NA,NA,TGTGCCAGCAGTCCGCTCGGAGATGGAAATCAGCCCCAGCATTTT,CASSPLGDGNQPQHF
TRBJ2-7,TRBV6-6,NA,NA,TGTGCCAGCAGCCCGAGACGGAGCGAGCAGTACTTC,CASSPRRSEQYF
TRBJ2-7,TRBV6-5,NA,NA,TGTGCCAGCAGTCTACACCGAGCGGACGAGCAGTACTTC,CASSLHRADEQYF
TRBJ2-5,TRBV2,NA,NA,TGTGCCAGCCAGGGGAGCGGGCAAGAGACCCAGTACTTC,CASQGSGQETQYF
TRBJ2-1,TRBV5-4,TRBD2,few,TGTGCCAGCAGAAGCGGGAGGGCCGTCAATGAGCAGTTCTTC,CASRSGRAVNEQFF
TRBJ2-5,TRBV5-1,NA,few,TGCGCCAGCAGCTTACTCCCCGGGACCCAAGAGACCCAGTACTTC,CASSLLPGTQETQYF
TRBJ2-2,TRBV4-1,TRBD2,NA,TGCGCCAGCAGCCAAGCAGCGGGAGGGCATGAGAACACCGGGGAGCTGTTTTTT,CASSQAAGGHENTGELFF
TRBJ2-2,TRBV13,NA,few,TGTGCCAGCAGAGGAGGGCGGAACACCGGGGAGCTGTTTTTT,CASRGGRNTGELFF
TRBJ1-2,TRBV7-9,NA,few,TGTGCCAGCAGCATCATTGGACAGAGGAATTATGGCTACACCTTC,CASSIIGQRNYGYTF
TRBJ1-4,TRBV7-2,NA,few,TGTGCCAGCAGCTTCAGACAGCGGGCCAATAATGAAAAACTGTTTTTT,CASSFRQRANNEKLFF
TRBJ1-2,TRBV6-6,NA,few,TGTGCCAGCAGTCCCCCGGGTGTCTATGGCTACACCTTC,CASSPPGVYGYTF
TRBJ1-2,TRBV9,NA,NA,TGTGCCAGCTCCCCAGGCACTGCTAACTATGGCTACACCTTC,CASSPGTANYGYTF
TRBJ2-7,TRBV29-1,TRBD1,NA,TGCAGCGTTGAAGATCGGGGACAGGGCACCTACGAGCAGTACTTC,CSVEDRGQGTYEQYF
TRBJ2-5,TRBV5-4,TRBD1,NA,TGTGCCAGCAGCGCCCTAGGACAGGGCCCGAACCAAGAGACCCAGTACTTC,CASSALGQGPNQETQYF
TRBJ2-5,TRBV9,TRBD2,few,TGTGCCAGCAGCGCGTCTAGCGGGGAGGCCCTACAAGAGACCCAGTACTTC,CASSASSGEALQETQYF
TRBJ1-2,TRBV18,TRBD1,few,TGTGCCAGCTCACAAGGGACAGGAGCTAACTATGGCTACACCTTC,CASSQGTGANYGYTF
TRBJ1-3,TRBV10-3,TRBD1,NA,TGTGCCATCAGTCCCGGGACAGGGAACACCATATATTTT,CAISPGTGNTIYF